Below, 24 T cell receptor beta chains from the same sample are listed, as sequenced in a study of T cells in Graves' hyperthyroidism and ophthalmopathy. The TCR beta CDR3 regions underwent amplification using RNA transcripts as the source. First-round RT-PCR of the TCR CDR3 relied on the HTBI primer set. TCRdb passed the multiplex PCR reads through MiXCR, listing each CDR3 protein once. Among around 570,000 distinct CDR3 sequences listed, 15% to 20% were seen once. Sequencing used blood. The receptors come from a man aged 35 to 55 with Graves' ophthalmopathy.

The V call is TRBV7-9, the J call TRBJ1-2; D is unclear. This CDR3 region has 12 residues. CDR1 and CDR2 from the germline V gene are SEHNR and FQNEAQ (reference sequence). Trimming shortened V by 4 bases and J by 7 bases, and 10 bases separated the two germline ends. Here the CDR3 DNA reads TGTGCCAGCAGCTCCGACTTGGGTGGCTACACCTTC. Protein: CASSSDLGGYTF.

This CDR3 is CAWSAQGIDEKLFF. The CDR3 DNA is TGTGCCTGGAGTGCACAGGGGATAGATGAAAAACTGTTTTTT. V usage is TRBV30 and J usage is TRBJ1-4, with TRBD1 matching 7 bases. Germline V gives CDR1 GTSNPN, CDR2 SVGIG (reference sequence). The CDR3 sequence is 14 residues long. The V segment lost 1 base and the J segment 6 bases; nucleotides outside the gene matches: 5.

This clonotype came up many times. This rearrangement joins TRBV2 to TRBJ1-1, with TRBD1 as a possible D gene (5 bases). The V end was cut by 2 bases, the J end by 0 bases, with 22 bases between. CDR3 length equals 19 residues. Germline values: CDR1 SNHLY, CDR2 FYNNEI. The CDR3 spells CASSEPWGLPRAMNTEAFF. The CDR3 DNA reads TGTGCCAGCAGTGAACCCTGGGGACTTCCAAGAGCGATGAACACTGAAGCTTTCTTT.

This clonotype was found many times. The rearrangement links TRBV12-3 or TRBV12-4 to TRBJ1-2, with 10 positions matching TRBD1. Trimming took 4 bases from V and 1 from J; bases not matched to a gene: 3. The CDR3 is 15 residues long. CDR3 coding DNA: TGTGCCAGCAGTTCCGGACAGGGGGATAACTATGGCTACACCTTC. It yields the protein CASSSGQGDNYGYTF.

This clonotype appeared a few times. V usage is TRBV19 and J usage is TRBJ1-3; no clear D gene. This CDR3 comprises 14 residues. The V gene's germline CDR1 is LNHDA and CDR2 SQIVND (reference sequence). Trimming cost V 5 bases and J 0 bases, with 8 bases left between them. Here the CDR3 reads CASSDGSSGNTIYF. CDR3 nucleotide sequence: TGTGCCAGTAGTGACGGGAGCTCTGGAAACACCATATATTTT.

The CDR3 spells CASSEGTGGPRNSPLHF. The CDR3 nucleotides read TGTGCCAGCAGTGAAGGGACAGGGGGTCCTAGGAATTCACCCCTCCACTTT. The chain joins TRBV2 to TRBJ1-6; 10 positions match TRBD1. The ends lost 1 base at V and 7 bases at J; junction bases unmatched: 7. The CDR3 loop spans 17 amino acids. Germline assignment: CDR1 SNHLY and CDR2 FYNNEI.

There are a few counts of this clonotype. CDR3 nucleotides: TGCAGTGCTAGAGTCTTGGGGGGGGGGGCCGGTCGGGCTGAGCAGTTCTTC. Amino acids: CSARVLGGGAGRAEQFF. V usage is TRBV20-1 and J usage is TRBJ2-1, with D perhaps matching TRBD2 (7 bases). The CDR3 loop spans 17 amino acids. CDR1 is DFQATT and CDR2 is SNEGSKA in the germline V gene (reference sequence). V was pared by 1 base and J by 9 bases, with 25 bases between.

Regarding this clonotype: With a much larger clone just one base away, this may be a read error. This chain connects TRBV28 to TRBJ2-1, with D perhaps matching TRBD2 (6 bases). Germline CDR1 reads MDHEN; CDR2 reads SYDVKM. Between the trimmed V and J ends, which lost 2 bases and 9 bases, there was a span of 14 bases. This CDR3 is built from 14 residues. The CDR3: CASSLRVAELEQFF. DNA of the CDR3: TGTGCCAGCAGTTTACGGGTAGCGGAGCTTGAGCAGTTCTTC.

The chain joins TRBV5-4 to TRBJ2-7; 10 bases agree with TRBD2. Germline-derived CDR1 and CDR2 are SGHNT and YYREEE (reference sequence). V dropped 3 bases and J dropped 3; count of bases not matched to a gene: 15. CDR3 length equals 18 residues. CDR3 bases: TGTGCCAGCAGCTCTAATAGCGGGGGGTCCATCAGAAGCTACGAGCAGTACTTC. It translates to CASSSNSGGSIRSYEQYF.

This clonotype was recorded many times. The V call is TRBV28, the J call TRBJ2-7, with 14 bases lining up with TRBD2. V shed 7 bases, J shed 5 bases, and the junction held 10 bases outside the gene matches. The CDR3 has 16 amino acids. Germline V gene sequence: CDR1 MDHEN, CDR2 SYDVKM. The CDR3: CASKVGTSGSRDEQYF. The DNA of the CDR3 is TGTGCCAGCAAGGTCGGGACTAGCGGGAGTCGGGACGAGCAGTACTTC. Supplemented by reference TRBV28 and TRBJ2-7, the full variable domain reads DVKVTQSSRYLVKRTGEKVFLECVQDMDHENMFWYRQDPGLGLRLIYFSYDVKMKEKGDIPEGYSVSREKKERFSLILESASTNQTSMYLCASKVGTSGSRDEQYFGPGTRLTVT.

This chain joins TRBV27 and TRBJ2-1; D gene uncertain. Germline V lookup: CDR1 MNHEY, CDR2 SMNVEV (reference sequence). This CDR3 comprises 15 residues. Trimming left V 8 bases short and J 0 bases short, with 14 bases between. The CDR3 is CASDSSPSSYNEQFF. The CDR3 region has the DNA TGTGCCAGCGACTCAAGCCCAAGCTCCTACAATGAGCAGTTCTTC.

Ten or more counts support this clonotype. This rearrangement joins TRBV27 to TRBJ2-1; D gene ambiguous. V was shortened by 5 bases and J by 0 bases, with 11 bases between the two germline ends. This CDR3 contains 15 residues. From germline, CDR1 is MNHEY and CDR2 SMNVEV (reference sequence). The CDR3 loop reads CASSRLSSSYNEQFF. For the CDR3, the DNA is TGTGCCAGCAGTCGTCTGAGTAGCTCCTACAATGAGCAGTTCTTC.

This clonotype was picked up many times. This chain connects TRBV12-3 or TRBV12-4 to TRBJ1-5; D is unresolved. The ends were cut back, 6 bases at V and 3 bases at J, with 12 bases in the middle. CDR3 length: 14 amino acids. The CDR3: CASRPDLSNQPQHF. The DNA for the CDR3 is TGTGCCAGCAGACCTGACCTTTCCAATCAGCCCCAGCATTTT.

In this sample, this clonotype turned up many times. This sequence joins TRBV13 and TRBJ1-6; weak D call: TRBD1 (6 bases). Germline V gene lookup returns CDR1 PRHDT and CDR2 FYEKMQ (reference sequence). The CDR3 loop spans 17 amino acids. The V end lost 3 bases, the J end lost 7 bases, and 19 bases lay between the germline ends. The CDR3: CASSFEGGSSPNSPLHF. The CDR3 nucleotides read TGTGCCAGCAGCTTCGAGGGGGGGTCCAGCCCAAATTCACCCCTCCACTTT.

The rearrangement joins TRBV7-6 to TRBJ2-1, with 13 nucleotides matching TRBD2. After removal of 3 bases from V and 6 bases from J, the junction contained 11 bases not matched to a gene. The CDR3 contains 18 residues. The V gene's germline CDR1 is SGHVS and CDR2 FNYEAQ. CDR3 sequence (DNA): TGTGCCAGCAGCTTGCCCACTTCACTAGCGGGAGGGGTCAATGAGCAGTTCTTC. Amino acid sequence: CASSLPTSLAGGVNEQFF.

This clonotype was seen at least ten times. The CDR3 is CASSLPGLAAINNEQFF. In DNA, the CDR3 is TGTGCCAGCAGTCTTCCGGGACTAGCCGCAATTAACAATGAGCAGTTCTTC. The chain joins TRBV12-3 or TRBV12-4 to TRBJ2-1; TRBD2 aligns across 9 bases. Losses at the gene ends were 5 bases for V and 5 bases for J; bases not matched to a gene: 13. The CDR3 loop spans 17 amino acids.

This clonotype appeared a few times. The genes are TRBV24-1 and TRBJ2-2, with D unresolved. Between the trimmed V and J ends, which lost 9 bases and 6 bases, there was a span of 10 bases. CDR1 is KGHDR, CDR2 SFDVKD, per germline. CDR3 size: 12 residues. CDR3: CATGRRAGELFF. The CDR3 DNA is TGTGCCACCGGCCGGAGAGCCGGGGAGCTGTTTTTT.

This clonotype was seen many times. The chain uses TRBV20-1 and TRBJ2-1; 13 bases agree with TRBD2. J gave up 7 bases and V 6 bases, and 6 bases lay outside the gene matches. Germline V gene lookup returns CDR1 DFQATT and CDR2 SNEGSKA (reference sequence). This CDR3 region has 14 residues. CDR3 DNA sequence: TGCAGTGCGCCACTAGCGGGAGGGCTGAATGAGCAGTTCTTC. It codes for CSAPLAGGLNEQFF.

There are many counts of this clonotype. The rearrangement links TRBV12-3 or TRBV12-4 to TRBJ1-6; 9 nucleotides agree with TRBD1. Trimming at V came to 4 bases and at J to 2 bases, leaving 3 bases not matched to a gene. The CDR3 extends over 16 amino acids. CDR3 DNA: TGTGCCAGCAGTTCGCGACAGGGGGCCTATAATTCACCCCTCCACTTT. It yields the protein CASSSRQGAYNSPLHF.

The chain uses TRBV12-3 or TRBV12-4 and TRBJ1-5; D might be TRBD1 (6 bases). This CDR3 region has 16 residues. Trimming cost V 3 bases and J 2 bases, with 14 bases left between them. CDR3 DNA: TGTGCCAGCAGTTTTATCCACAGGGTAGGCAATCAGCCCCAGCATTTT. This sequence encodes CASSFIHRVGNQPQHF.

In this sample, this clonotype turned up many times. The chain employs TRBV20-1 and TRBJ2-3; no reliable D call. The germline V and J ends were trimmed by 6 bases and 0 bases, with 13 bases remaining between them. This CDR3 spans 14 amino acids. CDR1 and CDR2 from the germline V gene are DFQATT and SNEGSKA (reference sequence). This CDR3 reads CSAPRMSSTDTQYF. The CDR3 DNA reads as TGCAGTGCCCCTAGGATGTCGAGCACAGATACGCAGTATTTT.

This clonotype has more than one count but fewer than ten. V and J are TRBV28 and TRBJ1-5; D ambiguous. The ends were cut back, 4 bases at V and 6 bases at J, with 10 bases in the middle. Germline lookup yields CDR1 MDHEN and CDR2 SYDVKM. The CDR3 spans 13 residues. The CDR3 loop reads CASSSPLVQPQHF. The CDR3 region has the DNA TGTGCCAGCAGTTCTCCCCTAGTTCAGCCCCAGCATTTT.

This clonotype was observed many times. The chain has TRBV20-1 and TRBJ1-1, with 7 bases aligning to TRBD1. The V gene's germline CDR1 is DFQATT and CDR2 SNEGSKA (reference sequence). This CDR3 region has 16 residues. V shed 3 bases and J 0 bases; nucleotides not matched to a gene: 10. Here the CDR3 DNA reads TGCAGTGCTAGTATAGGGGGCGGCTTCATGAACACTGAAGCTTTCTTT. It specifies CSASIGGGFMNTEAFF.

V gene TRBV5-4 combines with J gene TRBJ2-1; TRBD2 might be the D (5 bases). This CDR3 region has 13 residues. Germline lookup yields CDR1 SGHNT and CDR2 YYREEE (reference sequence). The V gene lost 4 bases and the J gene lost 8 bases, with 13 bases spanning the gap. In nucleotides, the CDR3 is TGTGCCAGCAGCCTTACTAGTCACGATGAGCAGTTCTTC. Protein product: CASSLTSHDEQFF.